Sequencing of this T cell receptor (beta chain) was carried out in a study of cytotoxic CD8 clonotypes in ibrutinib-treated CLL. Overall study: Response samples were taken after a median around 11 months of treatment, range 6 to 36.

Only in-frame clones appear in the TCRdb table, and some are missing; sequencing was by immunoSEQ multiplex PCR. The table shows about 14,000 clones, with around 64% occurring only once. Germline V gene sequence: CDR1 SGHAT, CDR2 FQNNGV. V dropped 5 bases and J dropped 1; count of bases not matched to a gene: 7. The CDR3 contains 16 residues. This sequence was found in a human donor with chronic lymphocytic leukemia. Material: PBMCs, obtained before ibrutinib treatment. The gene calls are TRBV11-2 and TRBJ1-3; 8 nucleotides line up with TRBD1. This chain's CDR3 is CASSPLTGGSGNTIYF. DNA for the CDR3: TGTGCCAGCAGCCCCCTAACAGGGGGGTCTGGAAACACCATATATTTT.